This T cell receptor beta chain was documented in a study of blood T cell repertoires in COVID-19. Study background: Researchers got acute and convalescent COVID-19 samples from the United States, Italy and Spain. PBMCs, B-cell-depleted T cells, or T cells provided the cDNA or gDNA that made up the material.

Authors' analysis steps: Amplifying reference gene primers gave estimates of nucleated cell counts. TCRdb's copy holds only in-frame clones and misses some; the assay was immunoSEQ multiplex PCR. V and J calls plus clone size are reproduced from that table; the DNA served to infer D and trimming. Here the sample spans some 120,000 clones, just over 85% being singletons. Germline V gives CDR1 SGHAT, CDR2 FQNNGV. The CDR3 is 15 amino acids. The V and J ends lost 5 bases and 2 bases respectively, with 16 bases between them. This clonotype was sampled from a woman in her forties or fifties with active or convalescent COVID-19. The rearrangement joins TRBV11-2 to TRBJ2-7; maybe TRBD1 (7 bases). Sequenced input: peripheral blood. The CDR3 loop reads CASSPRGTVTYEQYF. CDR3 DNA: TGTGCCAGCAGCCCACGCGGGACAGTCACCTACGAGCAGTACTTC.